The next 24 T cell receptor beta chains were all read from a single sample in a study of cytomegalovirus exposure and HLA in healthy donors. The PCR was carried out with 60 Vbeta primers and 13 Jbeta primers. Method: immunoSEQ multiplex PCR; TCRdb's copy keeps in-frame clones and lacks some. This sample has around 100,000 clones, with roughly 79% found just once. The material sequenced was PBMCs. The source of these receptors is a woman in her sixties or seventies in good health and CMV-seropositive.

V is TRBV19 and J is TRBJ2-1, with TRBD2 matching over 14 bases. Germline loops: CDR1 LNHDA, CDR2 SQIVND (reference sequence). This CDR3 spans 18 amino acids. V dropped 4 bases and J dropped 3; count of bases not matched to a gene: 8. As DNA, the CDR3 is TGTGCCAGTAGTAGGATGGCGGGACTAGCGGGAGTCTACAATGAGCAGTTCTTC. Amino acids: CASSRMAGLAGVYNEQFF.

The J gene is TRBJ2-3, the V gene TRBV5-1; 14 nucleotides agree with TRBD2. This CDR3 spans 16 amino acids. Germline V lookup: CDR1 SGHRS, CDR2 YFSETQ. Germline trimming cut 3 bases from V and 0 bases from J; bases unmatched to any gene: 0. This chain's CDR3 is CASSWTSGRSTDTQYF. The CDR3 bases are TGCGCCAGCAGCTGGACTAGCGGGAGGAGCACAGATACGCAGTATTTT.

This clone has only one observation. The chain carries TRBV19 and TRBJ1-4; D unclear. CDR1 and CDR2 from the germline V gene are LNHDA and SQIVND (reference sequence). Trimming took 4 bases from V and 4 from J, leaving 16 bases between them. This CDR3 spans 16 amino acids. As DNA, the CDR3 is TGTGCCAGTAGTACCGGAGGACGGCGCGGTAATGAAAAACTGTTTTTT. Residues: CASSTGGRRGNEKLFF.

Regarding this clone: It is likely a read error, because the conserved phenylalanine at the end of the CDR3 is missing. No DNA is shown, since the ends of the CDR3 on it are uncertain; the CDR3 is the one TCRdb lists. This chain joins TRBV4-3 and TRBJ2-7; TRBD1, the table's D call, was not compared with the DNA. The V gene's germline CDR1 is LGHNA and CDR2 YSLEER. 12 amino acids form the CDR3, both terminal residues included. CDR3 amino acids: CASSQRAGTGGI.

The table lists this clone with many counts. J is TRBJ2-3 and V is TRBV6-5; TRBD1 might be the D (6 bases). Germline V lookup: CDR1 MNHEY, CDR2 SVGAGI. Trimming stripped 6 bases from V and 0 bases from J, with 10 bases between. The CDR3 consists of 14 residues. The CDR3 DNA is TGTGCCAGCAGCAACGGACAGAGCACAGATACGCAGTATTTT. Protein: CASSNGQSTDTQYF.

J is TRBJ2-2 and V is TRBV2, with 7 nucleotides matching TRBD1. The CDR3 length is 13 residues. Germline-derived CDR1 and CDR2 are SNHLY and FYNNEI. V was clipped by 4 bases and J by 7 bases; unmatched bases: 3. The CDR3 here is CASSGQGDGELFF. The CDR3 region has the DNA TGTGCCAGCAGTGGACAGGGAGACGGGGAGCTGTTTTTT.

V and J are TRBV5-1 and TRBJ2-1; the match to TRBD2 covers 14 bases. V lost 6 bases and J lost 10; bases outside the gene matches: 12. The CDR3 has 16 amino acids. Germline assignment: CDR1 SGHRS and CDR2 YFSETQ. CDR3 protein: CASTLSTSGRAGEQFF. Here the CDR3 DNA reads TGCGCCAGCACCCTCTCGACTAGCGGGAGGGCGGGAGAGCAGTTCTTC.

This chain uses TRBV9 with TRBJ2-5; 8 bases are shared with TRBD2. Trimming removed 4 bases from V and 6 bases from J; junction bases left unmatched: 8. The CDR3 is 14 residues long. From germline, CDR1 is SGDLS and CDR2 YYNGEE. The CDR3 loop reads CASSPGEREKTQYF. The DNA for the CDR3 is TGTGCCAGCAGCCCGGGGGAGCGGGAGAAGACCCAGTACTTC.

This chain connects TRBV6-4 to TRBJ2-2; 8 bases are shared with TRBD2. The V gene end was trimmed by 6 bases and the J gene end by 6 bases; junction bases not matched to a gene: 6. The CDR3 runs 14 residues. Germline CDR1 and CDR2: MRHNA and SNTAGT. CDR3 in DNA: TGTGCCAGCAGAAGCGGGAGAGACGCCGGGGAGCTGTTTTTT. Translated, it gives CASRSGRDAGELFF.

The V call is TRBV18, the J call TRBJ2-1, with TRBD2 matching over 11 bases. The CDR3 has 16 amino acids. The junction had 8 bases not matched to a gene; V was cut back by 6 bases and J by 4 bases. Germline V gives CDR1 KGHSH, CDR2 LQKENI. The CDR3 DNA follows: TGTGCCAGCTCCCGGTTGGGACTAGCGGATTACAATGAGCAGTTCTTC. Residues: CASSRLGLADYNEQFF.

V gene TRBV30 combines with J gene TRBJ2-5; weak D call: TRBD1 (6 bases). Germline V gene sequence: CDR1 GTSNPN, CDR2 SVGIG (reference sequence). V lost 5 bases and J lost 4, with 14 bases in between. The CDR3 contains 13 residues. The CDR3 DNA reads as TGTGCCTGGGAGCCGGGACACCGAGAGACCCAGTACTTC. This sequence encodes CAWEPGHRETQYF. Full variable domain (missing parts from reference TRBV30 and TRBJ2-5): SQTIHQWPATLVQPVGSPLSLECTVEGTSNPNLYWYRQAAGRGLQLLFYSVGIGQISSEVPQNLSASRPQDRQFILSSKKLLLSDSGFYLCAWEPGHRETQYFGPGTRLLVL.

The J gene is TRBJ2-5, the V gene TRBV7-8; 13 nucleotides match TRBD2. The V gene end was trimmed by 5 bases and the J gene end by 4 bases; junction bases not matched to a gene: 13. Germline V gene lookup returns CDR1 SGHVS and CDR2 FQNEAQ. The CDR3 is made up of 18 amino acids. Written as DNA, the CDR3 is TGTGCCAGCAGCCGCACACTTACTAGCGGGAGGGGGGTAGAGACCCAGTACTTC. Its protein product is CASSRTLTSGRGVETQYF.

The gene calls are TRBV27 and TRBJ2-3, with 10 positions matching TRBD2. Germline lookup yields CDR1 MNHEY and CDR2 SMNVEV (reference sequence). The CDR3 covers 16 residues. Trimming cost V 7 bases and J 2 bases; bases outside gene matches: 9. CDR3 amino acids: CASTRIAGGATDTQYF. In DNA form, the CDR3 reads TGTGCCAGCACCCGTATAGCGGGAGGAGCCACAGATACGCAGTATTTT.

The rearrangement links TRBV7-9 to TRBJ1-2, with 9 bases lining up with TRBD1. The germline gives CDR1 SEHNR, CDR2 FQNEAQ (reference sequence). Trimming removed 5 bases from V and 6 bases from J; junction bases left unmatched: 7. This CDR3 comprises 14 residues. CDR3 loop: CASSPAGTGNGYTF. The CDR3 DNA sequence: TGTGCCAGCAGCCCGGCGGGGACAGGGAATGGCTACACCTTC. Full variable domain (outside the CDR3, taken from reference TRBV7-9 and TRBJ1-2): DTGVSQNPRHKITKRGQNVTFRCDPISEHNRLYWYRQTLGQGPEFLTYFQNEAQLEKSRLLSDRFSAERPKGSFSTLEIQRTEQGDSAMYLCASSPAGTGNGYTFGSGTRLTVV.

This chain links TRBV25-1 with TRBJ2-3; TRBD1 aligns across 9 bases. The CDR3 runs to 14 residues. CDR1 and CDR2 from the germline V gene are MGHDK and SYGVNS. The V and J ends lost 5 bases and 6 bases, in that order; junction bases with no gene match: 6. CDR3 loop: CASSKQGAPDTQYF. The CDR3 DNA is TGTGCCAGCAGTAAACAGGGGGCGCCCGATACGCAGTATTTT.

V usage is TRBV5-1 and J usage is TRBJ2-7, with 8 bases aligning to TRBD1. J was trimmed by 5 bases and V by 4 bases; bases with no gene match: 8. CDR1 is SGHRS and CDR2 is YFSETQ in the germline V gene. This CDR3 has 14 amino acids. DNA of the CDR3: TGCGCCAGCAGCCCTGGACAGGGTTACCACGAGCAGTACTTC. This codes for CASSPGQGYHEQYF. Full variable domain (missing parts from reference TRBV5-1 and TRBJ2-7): KAGVTQTPRYLIKTRGQQVTLSCSPISGHRSVSWYQQTPGQGLQFLFEYFSETQRNKGNFPGRFSGRQFSNSRSEMNVSTLELGDSALYLCASSPGQGYHEQYFGPGTRLTVT.

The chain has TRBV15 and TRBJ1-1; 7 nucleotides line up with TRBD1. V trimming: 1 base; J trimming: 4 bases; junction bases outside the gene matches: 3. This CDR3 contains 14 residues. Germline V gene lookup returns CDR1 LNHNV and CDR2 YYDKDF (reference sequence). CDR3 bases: TGTGCCACCAGCAGAGTGGCAGGGGGCACTGAAGCTTTCTTT. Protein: CATSRVAGGTEAFF.

CDR3 in amino acids: CASSPGFLAGVHNEQFF. CDR3 DNA: TGTGCCAGCAGCCCCGGGTTTTTAGCGGGAGTCCACAATGAGCAGTTCTTC. The V call is TRBV7-9, the J call TRBJ2-1, with 9 bases matching TRBD2. The CDR3 is made up of 17 amino acids. V trimming: 5 bases; J trimming: 5 bases; junction bases outside the gene matches: 13. From germline, CDR1 is SEHNR and CDR2 FQNEAQ (reference sequence).

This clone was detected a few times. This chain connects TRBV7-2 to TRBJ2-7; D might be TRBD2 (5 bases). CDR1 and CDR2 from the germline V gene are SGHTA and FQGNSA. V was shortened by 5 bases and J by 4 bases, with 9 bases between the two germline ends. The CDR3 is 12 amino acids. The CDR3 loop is CASSRRGYEQYF. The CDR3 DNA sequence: TGTGCCAGCAGCCGCCGGGGATACGAGCAGTACTTC.

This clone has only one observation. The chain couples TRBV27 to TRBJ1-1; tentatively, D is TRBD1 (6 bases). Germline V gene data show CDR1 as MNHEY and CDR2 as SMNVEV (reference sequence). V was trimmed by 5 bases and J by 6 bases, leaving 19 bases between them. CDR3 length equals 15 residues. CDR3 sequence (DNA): TGTGCCAGCAGTGCTTCACGTAGGGACAACCCTGAAGCTTTCTTT. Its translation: CASSASRRDNPEAFF.

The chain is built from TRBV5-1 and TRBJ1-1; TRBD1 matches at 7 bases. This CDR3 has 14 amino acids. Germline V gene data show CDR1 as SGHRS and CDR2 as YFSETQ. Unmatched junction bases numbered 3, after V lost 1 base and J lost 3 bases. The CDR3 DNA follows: TGCGCCAGCAGCTTGTGGGACAGATACACTGAAGCTTTCTTT. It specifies CASSLWDRYTEAFF.

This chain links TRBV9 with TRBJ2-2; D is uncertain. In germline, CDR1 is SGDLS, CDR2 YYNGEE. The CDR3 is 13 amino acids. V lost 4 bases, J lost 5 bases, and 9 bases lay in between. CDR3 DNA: TGTGCCAGCAGCCCATTTGAGACCGGGGAGCTGTTTTTT. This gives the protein CASSPFETGELFF.

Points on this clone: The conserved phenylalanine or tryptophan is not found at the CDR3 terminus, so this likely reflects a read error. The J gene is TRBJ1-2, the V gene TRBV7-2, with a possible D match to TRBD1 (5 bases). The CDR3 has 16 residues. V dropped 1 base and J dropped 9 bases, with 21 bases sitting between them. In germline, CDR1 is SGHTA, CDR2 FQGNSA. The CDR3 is CASSLGGVKSSGRYTL. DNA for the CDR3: TGTGCCAGCAGCTTAGGGGGGGTGAAGAGCTCAGGACGCTACACCCTC.

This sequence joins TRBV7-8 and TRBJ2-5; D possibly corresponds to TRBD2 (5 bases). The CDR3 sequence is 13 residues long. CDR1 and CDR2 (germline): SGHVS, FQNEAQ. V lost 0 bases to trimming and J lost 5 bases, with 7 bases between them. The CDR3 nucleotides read TGTGCCAGCAGCTTAGCGACGGGGGAGACCCAGTACTTC. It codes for CASSLATGETQYF.